The rows below give T cell receptor beta chains drawn from one sample of a study of resident and recirculating memory T cells in vitiligo. Here immunoSEQ multiplex PCR was the method, and the copy in TCRdb shows in-frame clones only, minus some. The table records 65,000 to 80,000 clones, about 90% of them present only once. Sequencing was carried out using blood. Receptor source: a male donor with vitiligo. CDR3s include the opening cysteine and the closing phenylalanine or tryptophan. A D gene is named only where the DNA matches it firmly. The size of a clone is reported for some rows only, either as once, few or many, or as a class for expanded clones.

j_call | clone_size | d_call | v_call | cdr3_aa | cdr3_nt
TRBJ2-7 | - | - | TRBV2 | CASSEEEGEQYF | TGTGCCAGCAGTGAAGAGGAGGGGGAGCAGTACTTC
TRBJ1-3 | few | - | TRBV27 | CASAYGRNTIYF | TGTGCCAGTGCCTACGGGAGAAACACCATATATTTT
TRBJ2-2 | once | TRBD1 | TRBV23-1 | CASSLTGKTTGELFF | TGCGCCAGCAGTCTGACAGGGAAAACCACCGGGGAGCTGTTTTTT
TRBJ2-1 | once | TRBD2 | TRBV19 | CASSYLAGGGNYNEQFF | TGTGCCAGTAGTTATCTAGCGGGAGGGGGAAACTACAATGAGCAGTTCTTC
TRBJ2-1 | - | - | TRBV5-1 | CASSLRGFYNEQFF | TGCGCCAGCAGCTTACGCGGGTTCTACAATGAGCAGTTCTTC
TRBJ1-5 | - | - | TRBV28 | CASSLRWPQHF | TGTGCCAGCAGTTTACGGTGGCCCCAGCATTTT
TRBJ1-2 | - | - | TRBV2 | CASSERWQARYTF | TGTGCCAGCAGTGAACGGTGGCAGGCCCGCTACACCTTC
TRBJ2-1 | - | - | TRBV7-2 | CASSLIPGFSYNEQFF | TGTGCCAGCAGCTTAATCCCAGGATTCTCCTACAATGAGCAGTTCTTC
TRBJ2-3 | - | TRBD2 | TRBV18 | CASSPFGGRVTDTQYF | TGTGCCAGCTCACCTTTCGGCGGGAGGGTAACAGATACGCAGTATTTT
TRBJ2-2 | - | - | TRBV2 | CASSDPDREGTGELFF | TGTGCCAGCAGTGACCCGGACAGGGAGGGCACCGGGGAGCTGTTTTTT
TRBJ2-5 | - | TRBD1 | TRBV11-2 | CASSTPDREETQYF | TGTGCCAGCAGCACTCCGGACAGGGAAGAGACCCAGTACTTC
TRBJ2-1 | - | - | TRBV9 | CASSVGRPGKFF | TGTGCCAGCAGCGTAGGCCGCCCCGGGAAGTTCTTC
TRBJ2-1 | - | - | TRBV5-1 | CASSLAVGSDYNEQFF | TGCGCCAGCAGCTTGGCCGTTGGTAGTGACTACAATGAGCAGTTCTTC
TRBJ2-7 | - | TRBD2 | TRBV5-1 | CASSPGGEQYF | TGCGCCAGCAGCCCGGGAGGCGAGCAGTACTTC
TRBJ1-5 | - | - | TRBV5-1 | CASSPTGLNQPQHF | TGCGCCAGCAGCCCTACAGGGTTAAATCAGCCCCAGCATTTT
TRBJ1-1 | - | - | TRBV7-6 | CASSHLDRNTEAFF | TGTGCCAGCAGCCACCTGGACAGAAACACTGAAGCTTTCTTT
TRBJ2-1 | - | TRBD2 | TRBV28 | CASSRGEGRNEQFF | TGTGCCAGCAGCCGGGGGGAGGGGAGGAATGAGCAGTTCTTC
TRBJ2-3 | - | TRBD2 | TRBV6-4 | CASSALAGDTQYF | TGTGCCAGCAGTGCACTAGCGGGGGATACGCAGTATTTT
TRBJ2-5 | - | TRBD2 | TRBV6-1 | CASWGGGPGETQYF | TGTGCCAGCTGGGGGGGAGGGCCGGGAGAGACCCAGTACTTC
TRBJ2-7 | - | TRBD2 | TRBV6-5 | CASSSPTSGMLIEQYF | TGTGCCAGCAGTTCCCCGACTAGCGGGATGTTGATCGAGCAGTACTTC
TRBJ2-5 | - | - | TRBV5-1 | CASSLGATEETQYF | TGCGCCAGCAGCTTGGGGGCTACTGAAGAGACCCAGTACTTC
TRBJ2-7 | - | - | TRBV11-2 | CASSLDLSWASEQYF | TGTGCCAGCAGCTTAGACCTTTCCTGGGCGTCCGAGCAGTACTTC
TRBJ2-5 | - | TRBD2 | TRBV19 | CASRTSGSVETQYF | TGTGCCAGTAGGACTAGCGGGAGTGTCGAGACCCAGTACTTC
TRBJ2-2 | - | - | TRBV27 | CAASDSLNTGELFF | TGTGCCGCCTCGGACAGCCTGAACACCGGGGAGCTGTTTTTT
TRBJ2-7 | - | - | TRBV6-5 | CASSYSGRSSYEQYF | TGTGCCAGCAGTTACTCGGGGCGGAGCTCCTACGAGCAGTACTTC
TRBJ2-3 | - | - | TRBV7-9 | CASSPQLVPDTQYF | TGTGCCAGCAGCCCCCAACTAGTTCCAGATACGCAGTATTTT
TRBJ1-1 | - | - | TRBV27 | CASEPFRGSAAFF | TGTGCCAGCGAACCTTTTAGGGGCTCTGCTGCTTTCTTT
TRBJ2-7 | - | - | TRBV18 | CASSPQGRTEQYF | TGTGCCAGCTCACCACAGGGGCGAACCGAGCAGTACTTC
TRBJ1-5 | once | TRBD1 | TRBV7-2 | CASSPSRGRRVNQPQHF | TGTGCCAGCAGCCCCTCGAGGGGGCGCAGGGTCAATCAGCCCCAGCATTTT
TRBJ2-7 | - | - | TRBV5-1 | CASSSRTAYEQYF | TGCGCCAGCAGCTCACGGACAGCTTACGAGCAGTACTTC
TRBJ1-1 | - | TRBD1 | TRBV7-3 | CASSLTLRTGAEGTEAFF | TGTGCCAGCAGCTTAACCCTTCGGACAGGGGCAGAGGGCACTGAAGCTTTCTTT
TRBJ2-7 | - | TRBD2 | TRBV7-9 | CASSSFGSGRISYEQYF | TGTGCCAGCAGCTCCTTTGGGAGCGGGAGGATCTCCTACGAGCAGTACTTC
TRBJ2-7 | - | - | TRBV7-2 | CASSHTGSPISYEQYF | TGTGCCAGCAGCCATACAGGGAGCCCAATTTCCTACGAGCAGTACTTC
TRBJ2-1 | - | TRBD2 | TRBV19 | CASSIDLGVAGGVYEQFF | TGTGCCAGTAGTATAGATCTCGGGGTAGCGGGAGGAGTTTATGAGCAGTTCTTC
TRBJ1-1 | - | - | TRBV5-6 | CASSWVAGANTEAFF | TGTGCCAGCAGCTGGGTCGCAGGGGCGAACACTGAAGCTTTCTTT
TRBJ2-1 | - | TRBD2 | TRBV4-3 | CASSQAGLAVYNEQFF | TGCGCCAGCAGCCAAGCCGGACTAGCGGTCTACAATGAGCAGTTCTTC
TRBJ1-2 | - | TRBD1 | TRBV11-1 | CASSPTGVLGYTF | TGTGCCAGCAGCCCGACAGGGGTTCTTGGCTACACCTTC
TRBJ2-3 | - | TRBD2 | TRBV19 | CASSMSGGRAPDTQYF | TGTGCCAGTAGTATGTCTGGCGGGAGGGCCCCAGATACGCAGTATTTT
TRBJ2-1 | - | TRBD2 | TRBV28 | CASSLVGGPSYNEQFF | TGTGCCAGCAGTTTAGTGGGAGGGCCCAGCTACAATGAGCAGTTCTTC
TRBJ1-5 | - | - | TRBV7-2 | CASSLVGGAEQPQHF | TGTGCCAGCAGCTTAGTTGGGGGGGCAGAACAGCCCCAGCATTTT
TRBJ2-7 | - | TRBD2 | TRBV27 | CASSLRTSGTAYEQYF | TGTGCCAGCAGTTTAAGGACTAGCGGTACGGCCTACGAGCAGTACTTC
TRBJ1-4 | - | - | TRBV11-2 | CASRQNMATNEKLFF | TGTGCCAGCAGACAAAACATGGCAACTAATGAAAAACTGTTTTTT
TRBJ2-7 | once | - | TRBV11-3 | CASSPGAYEQYF | TGTGCCAGCAGCCCTGGAGCCTACGAGCAGTACTTC
TRBJ1-2 | once | TRBD1 | TRBV19 | CASNPPGGQGTYGYTF | TGTGCCAGTAATCCCCCTGGGGGACAGGGAACCTATGGCTACACCTTC
TRBJ2-7 | - | TRBD1 | TRBV30 | CAWNPGGSYEQYF | TGTGCCTGGAACCCAGGGGGCTCCTACGAGCAGTACTTC
TRBJ2-1 | - | - | TRBV7-2 | CASSPRGDYNEQFF | TGTGCCAGCAGTCCCAGGGGGGACTACAATGAGCAGTTCTTC
TRBJ2-3 | - | TRBD2 | TRBV9 | CASSVLAGVDTQYF | TGTGCCAGCAGCGTACTAGCGGGAGTAGATACGCAGTATTTT
TRBJ1-5 | - | - | TRBV6-5 | CASSYGRGLNQPQHF | TGTGCCAGCAGTTACGGGCGCGGACTCAATCAGCCCCAGCATTTT